This T cell receptor (beta chain) comes out of a study of graft-versus-host responses after intestinal transplantation. Overall study: Among the recipients, all got anti-thymocyte globulin induction and then tacrolimus and steroids for 3 to 4 years. Whole-study results and caveats: Detected in recipient marrow were GvH clones, some of which were first observed in ileum or blood. Early after transplant, HvG clones declined as circulating GvH clones peaked.

This clone was seen only once. The antigen remains unidentified. V shed 1 base and J 4 bases; nucleotides not matched to a gene: 13. Germline V gives CDR1 ENHRY, CDR2 SYGVKD. This CDR3 region has 18 residues. This table comes from immunoSEQ multiplex PCR, and its TCRdb copy is limited to in-frame clones, with some not included. The table includes fewer than 80,000 clones, 90% detected once. The chain carries TRBV10-3 and TRBJ1-5, with TRBD1 identical over 7 bases. The sample in question was unstimulated CD8+ T cells sorted from spleen or lymph node cells, obtained before transplant. The source is a human donor who was the organ donor for an intestinal transplant. CDR3 protein: CAISEFIRDSGWNQPQHF. CDR3 nucleotide sequence: TGTGCCATCAGTGAGTTCATCCGGGACAGCGGCTGGAATCAGCCCCAGCATTTT.